What follows are 15 T cell receptor beta chains derived from one specimen sequenced in a study of Ad26.COV2.S vaccination and SARS-CoV-2 variants. As to treatment: 15 to 20 received Ad26.COV2.S at low or high dose, single or two shots; about 5 received placebo; per-sample allocation not given. Vaccine and placebo recipients were sampled on day 63 after the first injection. The assay was immunoSEQ multiplex PCR, and TCRdb's table has in-frame clones only and misses some. Of under 400,000 clones listed, around 86% were seen once; the top ten hold around 3.5%. The sample here was peripheral blood, taken in a trial of Ad26.COV2.S vaccine versus placebo. The receptors stem from a person between 18 and 60 years old who received the Ad26.COV2.S COVID-19 vaccine or a placebo.

This clone was counted once. At one end, the junction sequence differs from germline, possibly due to a read error. J is TRBJ2-4 and V is TRBV12-3 or TRBV12-4; D ambiguous. The CDR3 length is 13 residues. CDR3: CASSLGGRNSLGF. Written as DNA, the CDR3 is TGTGCCAGCAGTTTAGGTGGGCGGAACAGCCTGGGCTTC.

J is TRBJ1-2 and V is TRBV5-1; TRBD1 matches at 7 bases. This CDR3 is built from 16 residues. CDR1 is SGHRS and CDR2 is YFSETQ in the germline V gene. The V and J ends lost 0 bases and 8 bases, in that order; junction bases with no gene match: 13. The CDR3 DNA reads as TGCGCCAGCAGCTTGGCCGATAAGAGGGGGCCCCCGGGCTACACCTTC. It yields the protein CASSLADKRGPPGYTF. Using reference TRBV5-1 and TRBJ1-2 for the parts outside the CDR3, the full variable domain is KAGVTQTPRYLIKTRGQQVTLSCSPISGHRSVSWYQQTPGQGLQFLFEYFSETQRNKGNFPGRFSGRQFSNSRSEMNVSTLELGDSALYLCASSLADKRGPPGYTFGSGTRLTVV.

J is TRBJ1-2 and V is TRBV10-3; 7 bases line up with TRBD1. Germline V gene lookup returns CDR1 ENHRY and CDR2 SYGVKD. Trimming took 6 bases from V and 6 from J; bases not matched to a gene: 16. The CDR3 has 16 amino acids. The CDR3 nucleotides read TGTGCCATCAGCCTGACAGGGCAGGGGGTCCCGGATGGCTACACCTTC. Its translation is CAISLTGQGVPDGYTF.

The chain employs TRBV6-5 and TRBJ2-7; TRBD1 matches at 8 bases. Per germline, CDR1 MNHEY and CDR2 SVGAGI. The CDR3 has 15 amino acids. Unmatched junction bases numbered 4, after V lost 0 bases and J lost 3 bases. The CDR3 nucleotides read TGTGCCAGCAGTTACTCCAACAGGGGGGTCTACGAGCAGTACTTC. It specifies CASSYSNRGVYEQYF.

In DNA form, the CDR3 reads TGTGCCAGCAGTTTATTTGGGGGTTCCTACGAGCAGTACTTC. Translated, it gives CASSLFGGSYEQYF. The rearrangement links TRBV27 to TRBJ2-7; TRBD1 or TRBD2 may be the D gene (5 bases each). CDR3 length equals 14 residues. Trimming took off 1 base at V and 1 base at J, with 8 bases between the two ends. Germline values: CDR1 MNHEY, CDR2 SMNVEV (reference sequence).

The V and J genes are TRBV3-1 (or the pseudogene TRBV3-2) and TRBJ2-7, with 9 bases fitting TRBD2. CDR1 and CDR2 (germline): LGHDT, YNNKEL (reference sequence). The CDR3 loop spans 15 amino acids. V was pared by 8 bases and J by 1 base, with 9 bases of the junction left unmatched. The CDR3 DNA sequence: TGTGCCAGCGCTCTTAGCGGGGGACTTTCCTACGAGCAGTACTTC. This encodes CASALSGGLSYEQYF.

The CDR3 DNA sequence: TGTGCCACCAGCAGAGTTACACCGGAAGATACGCAGTATTTT. It specifies CATSRVTPEDTQYF. V and J are TRBV15 and TRBJ2-3; D call uncertain. CDR1 is LNHNV, CDR2 YYDKDF, per germline (reference sequence). The CDR3 sequence is 14 residues long. V lost 1 base to trimming and J lost 5 bases, with 10 bases between them.

The chain is built from TRBV30 and TRBJ1-3; the D gene is possibly TRBD1 (5 bases). Looked up from germline, CDR1 is GTSNPN and CDR2 is SVGIG (reference sequence). Between the trimmed V and J ends, which lost 7 bases and 0 bases, there was a span of 13 bases. CDR3 length: 14 amino acids. The CDR3 protein is CASAGRLSGNTIYF. The CDR3 DNA is TGTGCCTCCGCGGGACGCCTCTCTGGAAACACCATATATTTT.

The chain uses TRBV7-2 and TRBJ2-7; no clear D. The CDR3 extends over 15 amino acids. The V gene's germline CDR1 is SGHTA and CDR2 FQGNSA. Trimming pared 1 base from V and 0 bases from J, leaving 10 bases between. The chain's CDR3 is CASSLVVVASYEQYF. For the CDR3, the DNA is TGTGCCAGCAGCTTAGTGGTGGTGGCCTCCTACGAGCAGTACTTC.

This CDR3 reads CAISERGQGSEAFF. The CDR3 DNA reads as TGTGCCATCAGTGAACGGGGACAGGGCTCTGAAGCTTTCTTT. The chain joins TRBV10-3 to TRBJ1-1, with TRBD1 matching over 9 bases. J lost 6 bases, V lost 3 bases, and 5 bases had no gene match. The V gene's germline CDR1 is ENHRY and CDR2 SYGVKD. This CDR3 has 14 amino acids.

This clone was seen only once. One junction end does not reproduce the germline sequence, and a read error may be involved. The chain recombines TRBV7-7 with TRBJ2-1; 7 bases fit TRBD1. The CDR3 sequence is 14 residues long. The germline CDR1 and CDR2 sequences are SSHAT and FNYEAQ (reference sequence). The CDR3 region has the DNA TGTGCTAGCAGCTTAGCACTCGGACAGGACAAGCAGTTCTTC. Residues: CASSLALGQDKQFF.

This chain links TRBV4-1 with TRBJ2-7, with D possibly matching TRBD1 (5 bases). CDR3 length equals 15 residues. Trimming shortened V by 4 bases and J by 1 base, and 14 bases separated the two germline ends. The germline gives CDR1 MGHRA, CDR2 YSYEKL. The CDR3 sequence is CASSLRGQGSYEQYF. The CDR3 DNA follows: TGCGCCAGCAGCCTAAGGGGCCAGGGATCCTACGAGCAGTACTTC.

The rearrangement uses TRBV7-9 and TRBJ1-5; the D gene is possibly TRBD1 (5 bases). Germline values: CDR1 SEHNR, CDR2 FQNEAQ (reference sequence). This CDR3 comprises 18 residues. Trimming removed 2 bases at V and 1 base at J, with 18 bases between. CDR3 sequence: CASSLSPQGEGSNQPQHF. CDR3 DNA sequence: TGTGCCAGCAGCTTAAGCCCGCAGGGCGAGGGGAGCAATCAGCCCCAGCATTTT. Looking up the rest from reference TRBV7-9 and TRBJ1-5 gives the full variable domain: DTGVSQNPRHKITKRGQNVTFRCDPISEHNRLYWYRQTLGQGPEFLTYFQNEAQLEKSRLLSDRFSAERPKGSFSTLEIQRTEQGDSAMYLCASSLSPQGEGSNQPQHFGDGTRLSIL.

The chain uses TRBV7-3 and TRBJ2-2, with a possible D match to TRBD2 (6 bases). Germline values: CDR1 SGHTA, CDR2 FQGTGA. V lost 2 bases to trimming and J lost 5 bases, with 12 bases between them. CDR3 size: 15 residues. The CDR3 DNA is TGTGCCAGCAGCTTAGGTCCTAGCGTAACCGGGGAGCTGTTTTTT. Amino acids: CASSLGPSVTGELFF. The full variable domain, rest sourced from reference TRBV7-3 and TRBJ2-2, is GAGVSQTPSNKVTEKGKYVELRCDPISGHTALYWYRQSLGQGPEFLIYFQGTGAADDSGLPNDRFFAVRPEGSVSTLKIQRTERGDSAVYLCASSLGPSVTGELFFGEGSRLTVL.

This chain uses TRBV5-1 with TRBJ1-2; a weak D match, TRBD1 (6 bases). The CDR3 consists of 13 residues. Germline loops: CDR1 SGHRS, CDR2 YFSETQ. V lost 0 bases and J 6 bases, leaving 9 bases between the germline ends. The DNA for the CDR3 is TGCGCCAGCAGCTTGGGGGACAAGAATGGCTACACCTTC. It yields the protein CASSLGDKNGYTF.